A single sample is the source of the 16 T cell receptor beta chains below, sequenced in a study of monozygotic twins with inflammatory bowel disease. TCRdb reworked the 5' RACE reads into one entry per CDR3 protein, no DNA. Here the sample table reports roughly 200,000 distinct CDR3 sequences. The sample consisted of blood. The receptors derive from a human donor with ulcerative colitis or Crohn's disease, or a healthy co-twin of an affected twin (not recorded which).

This sequence joins TRBV6-5 and TRBJ1-2. The CDR3 runs 13 residues. Germline CDR1 reads MNHEY; CDR2 reads SVGAGI. The CDR3 loop is CASSPWADYGYTF.

V is TRBV18 and J is TRBJ2-2; absent DNA, TCRdb's TRBD2 call cannot be checked. Germline assignment: CDR1 KGHSH and CDR2 LQKENI. The CDR3 loop spans 23 amino acids. CDR3 residues: CASSPGPTSGGATHEIFAGELFF.

The genes are TRBV6-2 or TRBV6-3 and TRBJ2-3. Germline CDR1 reads MNHEY; CDR2 reads SVGEGT. This CDR3 region has 14 residues. CDR3 residues: CASRALISTDTQYF.

This rearrangement joins TRBV7-2 to TRBJ1-5. The CDR3 consists of 16 residues. CDR1 SGHTA and CDR2 FQGNSA come from the germline V gene. The chain's CDR3 is CASSSRALNSNQPQHF.

This chain joins TRBV7-9 and TRBJ2-7; TCRdb names TRBD2, which stays unverified in the absence of DNA. CDR1 and CDR2 (germline): SEHNR, FQNEAQ (reference sequence). The CDR3 is 17 residues long. The CDR3 region is CASSAPGGLADPYEQYF.

The chain carries TRBV12-3 or TRBV12-4 and TRBJ2-7; no DNA is available, so the TRBD1 call from TCRdb remains unchecked. The CDR3 runs 14 residues. The CDR3 reads CASSLRDRVDQQHF.

The rearrangement uses TRBV27 and TRBJ2-3; checking the TCRdb D call of TRBD1 is not possible without DNA. The germline gives CDR1 MNHEY, CDR2 SMNVEV (reference sequence). The CDR3 sequence is 15 residues long. The CDR3 region is CASNYRASSTDTQYF.

The gene calls are TRBV7-6 and TRBJ1-1; TCRdb selects TRBD1, and the lack of DNA leaves this call unchecked. This CDR3 has 14 residues. Germline loops: CDR1 SGHVS, CDR2 FNYEAQ. The CDR3 is CASSLDSRGTEAFF.

This chain joins TRBV12-3 or TRBV12-4 and TRBJ1-2; TCRdb calls TRBD1, which cannot be checked without DNA. CDR3 length: 16 amino acids. The CDR3 loop reads CASSHRSGGVNYGYTF.

The chain carries TRBV7-7 and TRBJ2-2. CDR1 is SSHAT, CDR2 FNYEAQ, per germline (reference sequence). This CDR3 region has 16 residues. The CDR3 sequence is CASSLAASGTTGELFF. Together with reference TRBV7-7 and TRBJ2-2, the CDR3 gives the full variable domain: GAGVSQSPRYKVTKRGQDVTLRCDPISSHATLYWYQQALGQGPEFLTYFNYEAQPDKSGLPSDRFSAERPEGSISTLTIQRTEQRDSAMYRCASSLAASGTTGELFFGEGSRLTVL.

The chain has TRBV18 and TRBJ2-7; the D call from TCRdb, TRBD1, cannot be confirmed without DNA. Germline V gene sequence: CDR1 KGHSH, CDR2 LQKENI. CDR3 size: 15 residues. The CDR3 reads CASSPGAGDMDEQYF. Filled out from reference TRBV18 and TRBJ2-7, the complete variable domain reads NAGVMQNPRHLVRRRGQEARLRCSPMKGHSHVYWYRQLPEEGLKFMVYLQKENIIDESGMPKERFSAEFPKEGPSILRIQQVVRGDSAAYFCASSPGAGDMDEQYFGPGTRLTVT.

The chain uses TRBV5-6 and TRBJ1-2. The CDR3 length is 14 residues. The V gene's germline CDR1 is SGHDT and CDR2 YYEEEE. This CDR3 is CASSLVHVSYGYTF.

V and J are TRBV5-5 and TRBJ2-6; TCRdb indicates TRBD1, and absent DNA this call remains unverified. The V gene's germline CDR1 is SGHKS and CDR2 YYEKEE (reference sequence). The CDR3 is made up of 16 amino acids. CDR3 region: CASSRDRVSGANVLTF.

The chain couples TRBV14 to TRBJ1-5. CDR3 length equals 18 residues. The germline CDR1 and CDR2 sequences are SGHDN and FVKESK. CDR3 region: CASSPPLGGRNSNQPQHF.

This rearrangement joins TRBV5-1 to TRBJ1-2; without DNA, the TCRdb call of TRBD1 cannot be checked. The length of the CDR3 is 15 residues. The germline V gene encodes CDR1 SGHRS and CDR2 YFSETQ. CDR3 amino acids: CASSLPDRGSSGYTF.

The chain uses TRBV7-6 and TRBJ2-1; with no DNA, the TCRdb D assignment of TRBD1 cannot be verified. Germline assignment: CDR1 SGHVS and CDR2 FNYEAQ. The CDR3 consists of 13 residues. CDR3 residues: CASSLDGGEKQFF. The complete variable domain, with remaining parts taken from reference TRBV7-6 and TRBJ2-1, reads GAGVSQSPRYKVTKRGQDVALRCDPISGHVSLYWYRQALGQGPEFLTYFNYEAQQDKSGLPNDRFSAERPEGSISTLTIQRTEQRDSAMYRCASSLDGGEKQFFGPGTRLTVL.